This T cell receptor (beta chain) originates from a study of blood T cells in healthy people across ages. The wider study: The capture of about one barcoded beta molecule per two T cells was achieved by template switching.

Study results and limitations: TCR beta diversity per million T cells fell roughly linearly with age.

PCR was performed a second time for roughly 7 to 11 cycles using a sample-barcoded 5' primer and a J-beta primer mix. Per-sample output comprised a minimum of 2.5 million paired-end reads containing CDR3. TCRdb itself ran the 5' RACE reads through MiXCR, one entry per CDR3 protein. Among 600,000 or so distinct CDR3 sequences, 40% to 55% were seen once, and the ten largest hold just under 25%. Concerning this clonotype itself: Its antigen is unidentified.

The V gene lost 5 bases and the J gene lost 5 bases, with 14 bases spanning the gap. Germline CDR1 reads DFQATT; CDR2 reads SNEGSKA (reference sequence). This CDR3 has 13 residues. The chain uses TRBV20-1 and TRBJ2-3, with unresolved D. The sample taken for sequencing was blood. The clonotype was recovered from a man aged 80 or over in good health. CDR3 residues: CSAPAWGRDTQYF. The CDR3 DNA follows: TGCAGTGCTCCTGCTTGGGGTAGAGATACGCAGTATTTT.